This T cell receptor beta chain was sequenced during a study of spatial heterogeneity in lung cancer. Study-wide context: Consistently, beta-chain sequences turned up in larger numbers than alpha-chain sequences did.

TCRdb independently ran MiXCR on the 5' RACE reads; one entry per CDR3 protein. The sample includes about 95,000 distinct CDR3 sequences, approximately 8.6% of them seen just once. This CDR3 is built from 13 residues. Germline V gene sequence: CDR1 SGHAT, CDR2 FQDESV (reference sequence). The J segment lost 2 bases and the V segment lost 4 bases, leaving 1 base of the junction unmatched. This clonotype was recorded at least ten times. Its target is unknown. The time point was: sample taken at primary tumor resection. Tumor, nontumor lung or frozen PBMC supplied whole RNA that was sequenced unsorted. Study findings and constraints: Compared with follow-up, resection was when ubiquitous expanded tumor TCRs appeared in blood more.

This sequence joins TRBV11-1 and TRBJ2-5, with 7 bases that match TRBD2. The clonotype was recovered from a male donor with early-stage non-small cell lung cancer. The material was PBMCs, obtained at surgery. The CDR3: CASSSGLQETQYF. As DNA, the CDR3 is TGTGCCAGCAGCTCGGGACTACAAGAGACCCAGTACTTC.